Following are 13 T cell receptor beta chains from one sample sequenced in a study of T cell responses to AZD1222 COVID-19 vaccine. Here immunoSEQ multiplex PCR was the method, and the copy in TCRdb shows in-frame clones only, minus some. The table shows more than 110,000 clones, with 92% occurring only once. The material sequenced was peripheral blood, taken on day 0 of AZD1222 vaccination. The receptors here all came from an adult in good health.

The chain uses TRBV2 and TRBJ1-1; D possibly corresponds to TRBD1 (5 bases). This CDR3 region has 15 residues. Between the trimmed V and J ends, which lost 4 bases and 1 base, there was a span of 13 bases. Germline-derived CDR1 and CDR2 are SNHLY and FYNNEI. The CDR3 sequence: CASSVWGIENTEAFF. The CDR3 coding sequence is TGTGCCAGCAGTGTCTGGGGGATCGAGAACACTGAAGCTTTCTTT.

The rearrangement joins TRBV2 to TRBJ2-7, with TRBD2 matching over 13 bases. The J segment lost 3 bases and the V segment lost 6 bases, leaving 2 bases of the junction unmatched. Per the germline V gene, CDR1 is SNHLY and CDR2 is FYNNEI. The CDR3 has 14 amino acids. CDR3: CASRRTSGSYEQYF. DNA of the CDR3: TGTGCCAGCAGGAGGACTAGCGGGAGCTACGAGCAGTACTTC.

V is TRBV7-8 and J is TRBJ1-5; TRBD1 aligns across 8 bases. Germline assignment: CDR1 SGHVS and CDR2 FQNEAQ. This CDR3 comprises 16 residues. V trimming: 5 bases; J trimming: 2 bases; junction bases outside the gene matches: 8. CDR3 amino acids: CASSGRTGTGNQPQHF. The CDR3 DNA follows: TGTGCCAGCAGCGGTCGGACAGGGACTGGCAATCAGCCCCAGCATTTT.

The chain couples TRBV30 to TRBJ1-2; D is unresolved. The germline gives CDR1 GTSNPN, CDR2 SVGIG (reference sequence). Trimming took off 0 bases at V and 4 bases at J, with 15 bases between the two ends. This CDR3 spans 15 amino acids. CDR3 in amino acids: CAWSVSIMSLYGYTF. DNA for the CDR3: TGTGCCTGGAGTGTTAGTATTATGTCTCTCTATGGCTACACCTTC. Together with reference TRBV30 and TRBJ1-2, the CDR3 gives the full variable domain: SQTIHQWPATLVQPVGSPLSLECTVEGTSNPNLYWYRQAAGRGLQLLFYSVGIGQISSEVPQNLSASRPQDRQFILSSKKLLLSDSGFYLCAWSVSIMSLYGYTFGSGTRLTVV.

The chain combines TRBV19 with TRBJ1-2; possibly TRBD1 for D (6 bases). The CDR3 consists of 14 residues. The V gene's germline CDR1 is LNHDA and CDR2 SQIVND (reference sequence). Deletions cut 10 bases from V and 8 bases from J, with 23 bases between. CDR3 amino acids: CATRPGGAVGGYTF. CDR3 nucleotide sequence: TGTGCCACCCGGCCGGGGGGCGCGGTGGGGGGCTACACCTTC.

J is TRBJ2-7 and V is TRBV7-2, with D uncertain. V shed 1 base and J shed 0 bases, with 7 bases lying between them. In germline, CDR1 is SGHTA, CDR2 FQGNSA. This CDR3 spans 14 amino acids. CDR3 loop: CASSLGLISYEQYF. In DNA, the CDR3 is TGTGCCAGCAGCTTAGGACTCATCTCCTACGAGCAGTACTTC. Looking up the rest from reference TRBV7-2 and TRBJ2-7 gives the full variable domain: GAGVSQSPSNKVTEKGKDVELRCDPISGHTALYWYRQSLGQGLEFLIYFQGNSAPDKSGLPSDRFSAERTGGSVSTLTIQRTQQEDSAVYLCASSLGLISYEQYFGPGTRLTVT.

The chain employs TRBV29-1 and TRBJ2-1; D possibly matches TRBD1 or TRBD2 (5 bases each). Germline V gene sequence: CDR1 SQVTM, CDR2 ANQGSEA. The CDR3 has 12 residues. Trimming shortened V by 2 bases and J by 5 bases, and 7 bases separated the two germline ends. CDR3 sequence reads: CSVERGHNEQFF. CDR3 in DNA: TGCAGCGTTGAAAGGGGACACAATGAGCAGTTCTTC.

The V call is TRBV28, the J call TRBJ1-5, with 7 bases fitting TRBD1. The CDR3 length is 16 residues. From germline, CDR1 is MDHEN and CDR2 SYDVKM. V dropped 4 bases and J dropped 2; count of bases not matched to a gene: 8. The CDR3 DNA sequence: TGTGCCAGCAGTTCTCCCGGGACAGAGGGCAATCAGCCCCAGCATTTT. Translated, it gives CASSSPGTEGNQPQHF.

The rearrangement links TRBV30 to TRBJ1-4; the D is unclear. Trimming took off 0 bases at V and 4 bases at J, with 15 bases between the two ends. Germline CDR1 reads GTSNPN; CDR2 reads SVGIG (reference sequence). The CDR3 is made up of 16 amino acids. CDR3 residues: CAWSVGYGFYNEKLFF. The CDR3 region has the DNA TGTGCCTGGAGTGTTGGGTACGGATTCTATAATGAAAAACTGTTTTTT. The full variable domain, in which reference TRBV30 and TRBJ1-4 provide the parts outside the CDR3, is SQTIHQWPATLVQPVGSPLSLECTVEGTSNPNLYWYRQAAGRGLQLLFYSVGIGQISSEVPQNLSASRPQDRQFILSSKKLLLSDSGFYLCAWSVGYGFYNEKLFFGSGTQLSVL.

This clone was detected a few times. The chain couples TRBV19 to TRBJ1-1; D is unresolved. Germline CDR1 reads LNHDA; CDR2 reads SQIVND (reference sequence). The germline V and J ends were trimmed by 0 bases and 6 bases, with 11 bases remaining between them. This CDR3 has 14 residues. The CDR3 DNA follows: TGTGCCAGTAGTATAGAGTTATGGGCAGCTGAAGCTTTCTTT. Its translation is CASSIELWAAEAFF. The whole variable domain, filled in from reference TRBV19 and TRBJ1-1, reads DGGITQSPKYLFRKEGQNVTLSCEQNLNHDAMYWYRQDPGQGLRLIYYSQIVNDFQKGDIAEGYSVSREKKESFPLTVTSAQKNPTAFYLCASSIELWAAEAFFGQGTRLTVV.

The V call is TRBV5-1, the J call TRBJ2-1; unclear D gene. The length of the CDR3 is 15 residues. Germline loops: CDR1 SGHRS, CDR2 YFSETQ. V was pared by 0 bases and J by 0 bases, with 7 bases between. CDR3 sequence reads: CASSLVRSSYNEQFF. DNA of the CDR3: TGCGCCAGCAGCTTGGTGCGCAGCTCCTACAATGAGCAGTTCTTC.

The chain uses TRBV24-1 and TRBJ2-1; 7 bases are a match to TRBD2. This CDR3 comprises 13 residues. After removal of 10 bases from V and 2 bases from J, the junction contained 4 bases not matched to a gene. Germline CDR1 is KGHDR and CDR2 is SFDVKD. CDR3 residues: CATQRDPYNEQFF. The CDR3 DNA reads as TGTGCCACTCAGCGGGATCCCTACAATGAGCAGTTCTTC.

This sequence joins TRBV6-2 or TRBV6-3 and TRBJ1-1; 10 bases align to TRBD1. The CDR3 is 14 amino acids. V shed 6 bases, J shed 4 bases, and the junction held 5 bases outside the gene matches. Germline V lookup: CDR1 MNHEY, CDR2 SVGEGT. The CDR3 nucleotides read TGTGCCAGCAGCTCGACAGGGGGCCGCACTGAAGCTTTCTTT. Translation gives CASSSTGGRTEAFF.